The TCR beta chain described here comes from a study of T cells in Graves' hyperthyroidism and ophthalmopathy. Overall study context: The initial diagnosis was the point when peripheral blood was collected, ahead of any treatment.

Hyperthyroidism was newly diagnosed in patients aged 18 to 65 (duration under 2 months). Amplification yielded TCR beta CDR3 regions, with RNA transcripts as the source. A set of HTBI primers served as the primers for a first-round RT-PCR of the TCR CDR3. One entry per CDR3 protein results from TCRdb running MiXCR on the multiplex PCR reads. Of around 450,000 distinct CDR3 sequences listed, 15% to 18% are singletons. The sequence derives from a woman in her late teens or twenties with Graves' hyperthyroidism. Sample: blood.

The CDR3 is CASSLRAGQGHGYTF. CDR3 in DNA: TGTGCCAGCAGCCTCCGCGCGGGACAGGGGCATGGCTACACCTTC. The chain uses TRBV5-4 and TRBJ1-2; the match to TRBD1 covers 10 bases. The length of the CDR3 is 15 residues. CDR1 and CDR2 (germline): SGHNT, YYREEE (reference sequence). Trimming took 4 bases from V and 6 from J; bases not matched to a gene: 9.